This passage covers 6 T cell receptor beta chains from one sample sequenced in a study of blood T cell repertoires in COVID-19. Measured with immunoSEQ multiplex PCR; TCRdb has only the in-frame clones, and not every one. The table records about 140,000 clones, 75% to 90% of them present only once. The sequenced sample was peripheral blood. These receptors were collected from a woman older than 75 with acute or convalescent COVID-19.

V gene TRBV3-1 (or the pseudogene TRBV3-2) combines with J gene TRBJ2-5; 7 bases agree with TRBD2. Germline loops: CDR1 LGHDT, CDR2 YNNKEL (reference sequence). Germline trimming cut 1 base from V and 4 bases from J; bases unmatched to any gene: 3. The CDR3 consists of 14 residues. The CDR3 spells CASSQGGGGETQYF. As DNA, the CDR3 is TGTGCCAGCAGCCAAGGCGGGGGTGGAGAGACCCAGTACTTC.

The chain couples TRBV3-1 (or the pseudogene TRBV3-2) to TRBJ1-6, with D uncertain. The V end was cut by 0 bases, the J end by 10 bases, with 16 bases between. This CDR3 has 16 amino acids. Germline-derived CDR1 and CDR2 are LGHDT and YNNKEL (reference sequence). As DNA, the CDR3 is TGTGCCAGCAGCCAAGATATACAGATAAGTAGGTCACCCCTCCACTTT. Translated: CASSQDIQISRSPLHF.

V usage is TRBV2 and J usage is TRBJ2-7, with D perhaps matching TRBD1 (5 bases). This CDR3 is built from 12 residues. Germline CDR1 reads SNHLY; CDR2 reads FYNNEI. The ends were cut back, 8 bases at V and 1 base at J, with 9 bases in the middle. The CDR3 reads CASGPGSYEQYF. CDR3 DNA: TGTGCCAGCGGCCCAGGGTCCTACGAGCAGTACTTC.

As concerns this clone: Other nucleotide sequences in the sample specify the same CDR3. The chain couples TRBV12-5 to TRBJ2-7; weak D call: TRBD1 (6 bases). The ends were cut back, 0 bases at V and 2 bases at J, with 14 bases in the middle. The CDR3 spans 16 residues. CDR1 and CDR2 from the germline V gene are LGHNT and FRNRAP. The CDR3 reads CASGLVLGTRTYEQYF. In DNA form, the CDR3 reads TGTGCTAGTGGTTTGGTCTTAGGGACACGGACCTACGAGCAGTACTTC.

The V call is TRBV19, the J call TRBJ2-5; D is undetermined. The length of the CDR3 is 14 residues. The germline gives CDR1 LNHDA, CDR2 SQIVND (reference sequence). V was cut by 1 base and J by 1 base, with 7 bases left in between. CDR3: CASSIGVPQETQYF. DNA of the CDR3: TGTGCCAGTAGTATAGGAGTACCCCAAGAGACCCAGTACTTC. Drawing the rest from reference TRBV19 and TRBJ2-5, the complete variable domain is DGGITQSPKYLFRKEGQNVTLSCEQNLNHDAMYWYRQDPGQGLRLIYYSQIVNDFQKGDIAEGYSVSREKKESFPLTVTSAQKNPTAFYLCASSIGVPQETQYFGPGTRLLVL.

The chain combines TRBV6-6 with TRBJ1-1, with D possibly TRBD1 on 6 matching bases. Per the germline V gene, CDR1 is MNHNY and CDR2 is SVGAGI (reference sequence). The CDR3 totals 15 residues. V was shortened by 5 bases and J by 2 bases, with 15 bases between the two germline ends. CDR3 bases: TGTGCCAGCAGTGACTGGGACAAACTTAACACTGAAGCTTTCTTT. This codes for CASSDWDKLNTEAFF.